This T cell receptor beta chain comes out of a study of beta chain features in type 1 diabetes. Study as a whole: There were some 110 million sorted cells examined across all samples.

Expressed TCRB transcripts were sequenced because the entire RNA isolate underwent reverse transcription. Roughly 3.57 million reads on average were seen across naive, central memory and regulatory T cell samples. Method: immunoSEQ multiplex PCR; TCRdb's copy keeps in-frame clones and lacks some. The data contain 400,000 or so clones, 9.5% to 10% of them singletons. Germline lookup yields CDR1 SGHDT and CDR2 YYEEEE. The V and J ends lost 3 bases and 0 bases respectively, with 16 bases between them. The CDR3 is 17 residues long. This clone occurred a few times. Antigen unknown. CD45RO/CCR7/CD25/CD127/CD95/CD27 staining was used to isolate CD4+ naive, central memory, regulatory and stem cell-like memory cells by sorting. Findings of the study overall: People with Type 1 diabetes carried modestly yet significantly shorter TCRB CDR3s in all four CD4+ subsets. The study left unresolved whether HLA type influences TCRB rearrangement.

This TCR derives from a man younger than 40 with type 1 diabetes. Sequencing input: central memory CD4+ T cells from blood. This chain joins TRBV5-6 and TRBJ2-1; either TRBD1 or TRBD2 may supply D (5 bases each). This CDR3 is CASSWDLFRGSYNEQFF. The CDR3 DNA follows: TGTGCCAGCAGCTGGGACCTTTTCAGAGGCTCCTACAATGAGCAGTTCTTC.